This entry lists 11 T cell receptor beta chains sequenced from one sample in a study of blood T cell repertoires in COVID-19 (TCRdb year 2020). Libraries were made using the immunoSEQ multiplex PCR assay. Here the immuneACCESS table is served through TCRdb, limited to in-frame sequences with V and J called. Missing clones are a known gap in these copies; in checked studies unresolved V genes cover under half, and the rest lacks a known reason. This sample lists 130,000 to 150,000 clones; around 82% were detected once. The ten biggest clones cover about 5% of the sample. Sequencing was done on a sample of peripheral blood. These receptors all come from a woman aged 45-59 years with acute or convalescent COVID-19.

The V gene is TRBV11-2, the J gene TRBJ2-5; TRBD2 is a possible D gene (5 bases). The CDR3 length is 15 residues. Germline CDR1 is SGHAT and CDR2 is FQNNGV. Between the trimmed V and J ends, which lost 5 bases and 7 bases, there was a span of 20 bases. The CDR3 is CASSTEAWSPGTQYF. Here the CDR3 DNA reads TGTGCCAGCAGCACGGAGGCGTGGTCCCCAGGGACCCAGTACTTC. The full variable domain, with the rest looked up from reference TRBV11-2 and TRBJ2-5, is EAGVAQSPRYKIIEKRQSVAFWCNPISGHATLYWYQQILGQGPKLLIQFQNNGVVDDSQLPKDRFSAERLKGVDSTLKIQPAKLEDSAVYLCASSTEAWSPGTQYFGPGTRLLVL.

J is TRBJ2-1 and V is TRBV6-5; D may be TRBD2 (6 bases). Deletions cut 2 bases from V and 7 bases from J, with 6 bases between. The germline V gene encodes CDR1 MNHEY and CDR2 SVGAGI. The CDR3 covers 12 residues. CDR3 in amino acids: CASSYGGNEQFF. For the CDR3, the DNA is TGTGCCAGCAGTTACGGGGGGAATGAGCAGTTCTTC.

V gene TRBV9 combines with J gene TRBJ1-4; 7 bases align to TRBD1. V shed 0 bases, J shed 3 bases, and the junction held 8 bases outside the gene matches. In germline, CDR1 is SGDLS, CDR2 YYNGEE. CDR3 size: 17 residues. As DNA, the CDR3 is TGTGCCAGCAGCGTAGGGGCCGGGACAGCGCCTAATGAAAAACTGTTTTTT. Protein: CASSVGAGTAPNEKLFF.

Only one count was recorded for this clone. This chain uses TRBV2 with TRBJ2-7; 8 bases line up with TRBD2. Germline CDR1 reads SNHLY; CDR2 reads FYNNEI. The CDR3 covers 14 residues. Unmatched junction bases numbered 6, after V lost 7 bases and J lost 1 base. CDR3 protein: CASTPGLGSYEQYF. The CDR3 DNA reads as TGTGCCAGCACTCCGGGACTAGGTTCCTACGAGCAGTACTTC.

This rearrangement joins TRBV5-6 to TRBJ2-7; 9 bases are shared with TRBD1. J lost 0 bases, V lost 6 bases, and 10 bases had no gene match. Germline CDR1 and CDR2: SGHDT and YYEEEE. The CDR3 contains 16 residues. The CDR3 nucleotides read TGTGCCAGCACCAGATCCGGGACAGGGAACTCCTACGAGCAGTACTTC. Its translation: CASTRSGTGNSYEQYF. The full variable domain, its missing parts supplied by reference TRBV5-6 and TRBJ2-7, is DAGVTQSPTHLIKTRGQQVTLRCSPKSGHDTVSWYQQALGQGPQFIFQYYEEEERQRGNFPDRFSGHQFPNYSSELNVNALLLGDSALYLCASTRSGTGNSYEQYFGPGTRLTVT.

Regarding this clone: At one end, the junction sequence differs from germline, possibly due to a read error. The CDR3 DNA is TGTGCCAGCAGCTTAGTGAAGGGGCGCAATATTTTGGACTTC. Protein sequence: CASSLVKGRNILDF. The chain uses TRBV7-8 and TRBJ2-7; a weak D match, TRBD1 (5 bases). The CDR3 covers 14 residues. Germline CDR1 and CDR2: SGHVS and FQNEAQ.

This clone was observed a handful of times. Here the CDR3 DNA reads TGTGCCAGCAGTCGTCACAGGACGAACACTGAAGCTTTCTTT. It yields the protein CASSRHRTNTEAFF. This rearrangement joins TRBV27 to TRBJ1-1, with D perhaps TRBD1 (5 bases). The V end was cut by 5 bases, the J end by 1 base, with 11 bases between. The CDR3 has 14 residues. From germline, CDR1 is MNHEY and CDR2 SMNVEV (reference sequence).

This clone was counted between two and nine times. The genes are TRBV11-1 and TRBJ2-1; D may be TRBD1 (6 bases). The V end lost 2 bases, the J end lost 9 bases, and 11 bases lay between the germline ends. The CDR3 runs 13 residues. Germline-derived CDR1 and CDR2 are SGHAT and FQDESV (reference sequence). The CDR3 region is CASSLRIGGEQFF. The DNA of the CDR3 is TGTGCCAGCAGCTTACGAATAGGGGGTGAGCAGTTCTTC.

The rearrangement joins TRBV28 to TRBJ1-1, with D perhaps matching TRBD1 (5 bases). The CDR3 length is 11 residues. The germline V gene has CDR1 MDHEN and CDR2 SYDVKM. Trimming cost V 9 bases and J 1 base, with 6 bases left between them. The CDR3 sequence is CASQGNTEAFF. The CDR3 nucleotides are TGTGCCAGTCAGGGGAACACTGAAGCTTTCTTT.

The J gene is TRBJ1-1, the V gene TRBV5-6, with D possibly TRBD1 on 5 matching bases. The CDR3 consists of 15 residues. V lost 4 bases to trimming and J lost 1 base, with 14 bases between them. Germline V gene data show CDR1 as SGHDT and CDR2 as YYEEEE. As DNA, the CDR3 is TGTGCCAGCAGCATCAACAGGATCCCGAACACTGAAGCTTTCTTT. It specifies CASSINRIPNTEAFF.

The rearrangement links TRBV6-4 to TRBJ2-1, with 9 bases fitting TRBD2. CDR3 size: 15 residues. Germline V CDR1 and CDR2: MRHNA, SNTAGT. With 3 bases clipped from V and 0 bases from J, the junction kept 0 bases outside the gene matches. The CDR3 nucleotides read TGTGCCAGCAGTGAAGCGGGGGGCTCCTACAATGAGCAGTTCTTC. Amino acids: CASSEAGGSYNEQFF.